This T cell receptor (beta chain) appears in the sequencing data of a study of vaccination and CD4 T cells after COVID-19. The treatment was: approximately 10-day PBMC culture with coronavirus spike peptide pools or control peptides (ViraFEST assay). IL-2 at 10 IU/ml and peptide pools at 9 to 10 ug/ml were added to PBMCs cultured at about 2 million per well. Regarding this clonotype: Antigen: not known.

V was clipped by 8 bases and J by 7 bases, with 29 bases between them. Germline V CDR1 and CDR2: LNHDA, SQIVND (reference sequence). The CDR3 is 18 residues long. Cultured CD4+ T cell DNA was sequenced using the Oncomine TCR Beta short-read assay. TCRdb re-derived calls from the PCR reads in MiXCR, one entry per CDR3 protein. The data show about 17,000 distinct CDR3 sequences, approximately 45% seen once. The sequence was obtained from a human donor who had recovered from COVID-19. The input for sequencing was CD4+ T cells from blood, cultured in vitro, taken before SARS-CoV-2 vaccination. The V and J genes are TRBV19 and TRBJ2-2, with D possibly being TRBD1 (7 bases). CDR3 protein: CASSTHRPRQGGNGELFF. CDR3 coding DNA: TGTGCCAGTTCTACCCACCGCCCGCGACAGGGAGGTAACGGGGAGCTGTTTTTT.